Listed below are T cell receptor beta chains from one sample, sequenced in a study of blood T cells in healthy people across ages. MiXCR, applied by TCRdb to the 5' RACE reads, yields one record per CDR3 protein. The data hold 950,000 to 1,200,000 distinct CDR3 sequences, with more than 30% observed a single time. What was sequenced was blood. All receptors come from a man between 18 and 35 years old in good health. CDR3s include the opening cysteine and the closing phenylalanine or tryptophan. D genes are given only for firm matches. Clone size appears in some rows only: once, few, many, or a class for an expanded clone.

>TRBD1|-|TRBV5-5|TRBJ2-2
CASSLRQGHTGELFF
TGTGCCAGCAGCCTTCGACAGGGCCACACCGGGGAGCTGTTTTTT
>-|-|TRBV12-3/TRBV12-4|TRBJ1-1
CASRPDSWNTESFF
TGTGCCAGCAGACCGGACAGCTGGAACACTGAATCTTTCTTT
>TRBD1|-|TRBV20-1|TRBJ1-1
CSAPGQGKTEAFF
TGCAGTGCGCCCGGACAGGGGAAAACTGAAGCTTTCTTT
>TRBD1|-|TRBV16|TRBJ1-3
CASSQTRQGTSGNTIYF
TGTGCCAGCAGCCAAACCCGACAGGGGACCTCTGGAAACACCATATATTTT
>-|-|TRBV6-5|TRBJ2-1
CASSPDGQKQFF
TGTGCCAGCAGTCCCGACGGACAGAAGCAGTTCTTC
>TRBD2|-|TRBV7-9|TRBJ2-3
CASSLERGIVTDTQYF
TGTGCCAGCAGCTTAGAGCGGGGGATTGTCACAGATACGCAGTATTTT
>-|few|TRBV12-3/TRBV12-4|TRBJ2-2
CASSFQFSSGELFF
TGTGCCAGCAGTTTTCAGTTTTCGTCCGGGGAGCTGTTTTTT
>-|few|TRBV7-2|TRBJ1-1
CASSLVRGSAFF
TGTGCCAGCAGCTTAGTTCGGGGTAGCGCTTTCTTT
>-|few|TRBV4-3|TRBJ1-2
CASSQVPPRQRNYGYTF
TGCGCCAGCAGCCAAGTCCCCCCACGGCAGAGGAACTATGGCTACACCTTC
>-|few|TRBV6-2/TRBV6-3|TRBJ1-5
CASSTRREGNQPQHF
TGTGCCAGCAGCACACGAAGAGAAGGCAATCAGCCCCAGCATTTT
>TRBD1|-|TRBV20-1|TRBJ2-5
CSALTGVETQYF
TGCAGTGCTCTCACAGGGGTGGAGACCCAGTACTTC
>-|-|TRBV7-2|TRBJ2-3
CASSPAETATQYF
TGTGCCAGCAGCCCCGCGGAAACGGCTACGCAGTATTTT
>-|few|TRBV10-2|TRBJ1-1
CASTRGTTTEAFF
TGCGCCAGCACCCGAGGGACCACGACTGAAGCTTTCTTT
>-|-|TRBV2|TRBJ2-7
CASSRTVNEQYF
TGTGCCAGCAGTCGGACAGTGAACGAGCAGTACTTC
>-|many|TRBV7-9|TRBJ2-5
CASSRIQETQYF
TGTGCCAGCAGTCGCATTCAAGAGACCCAGTACTTC
>TRBD2|-|TRBV4-3|TRBJ2-1
CASSQGTRGRKETQFF
TGCGCCAGCAGCCAAGGGACTAGAGGAAGAAAAGAGACCCAGTTCTTC
>-|-|TRBV5-1|TRBJ2-1
CASSLDQGRYNEQFF
TGCGCCAGCAGCTTGGACCAGGGCCGCTACAATGAGCAGTTCTTC
>-|many|TRBV20-1|TRBJ2-3
CSARHLLTDTQYF
TGCAGTGCTAGACATCTTCTCACAGATACGCAGTATTTT
>-|few|TRBV4-1|TRBJ2-1
CASSLGTYYYNEQFF
TGCGCCAGCAGCCTAGGGACATACTACTACAATGAGCAGTTCTTC
>TRBD2|few|TRBV20-1|TRBJ2-1
CSASFAGGGGEQFF
TGCAGTGCGTCCTTTGCGGGGGGCGGGGGTGAGCAGTTCTTC
>-|-|TRBV7-2|TRBJ1-2
CASSSQGGGRNYGYTF
TGTGCCAGCAGCTCACAGGGAGGCGGCAGAAACTATGGCTACACCTTC
>TRBD2|-|TRBV28|TRBJ2-5
CASSLWSGAQETQYF
TGTGCCAGCAGTTTATGGAGCGGGGCCCAAGAGACCCAGTACTTC
>-|-|TRBV20-1|TRBJ1-2
CSASEGYGYTF
TGCAGTGCTAGTGAGGGATATGGCTACACCTTC
>-|-|TRBV7-2|TRBJ2-1
CASSLMPRATYNEQFF
TGTGCCAGCAGCTTAATGCCCCGAGCCACCTACAATGAGCAGTTCTTC
>TRBD1|-|TRBV3-1|TRBJ1-1
CASQGGANTEAFF
TGTGCCAGCCAGGGGGGGGCGAACACTGAAGCTTTCTTT
>-|-|TRBV4-1|TRBJ2-2
CASSQPRGGTGELFF
TGCGCCAGCAGCCAACCCCGTGGGGGGACCGGGGAGCTGTTTTTT
>TRBD1|few|TRBV4-1|TRBJ1-5
CASSQEWARTGINQPQHF
TGCGCCAGCAGCCAAGAGTGGGCAAGGACAGGGATTAATCAGCCCCAGCATTTT
>-|many|TRBV20-1|TRBJ2-3
CSARSPERDTQYF
TGCAGTGCTAGATCCCCGGAAAGAGATACGCAGTATTTT
>TRBD2|-|TRBV28|TRBJ2-3
CASSPFAGVTDTQYF
TGTGCCAGCAGCCCCTTCGCGGGGGTGACAGATACGCAGTATTTT
>-|few|TRBV21-1|TRBJ1-5
CASSKLAGDRGNQPQHF
TGTGCCAGCAGCAAACTAGCAGGGGATCGGGGCAATCAGCCCCAGCATTTT
>-|-|TRBV5-1|TRBJ2-5
CASRSTPTGGFRETQYF
TGCGCCAGCAGGTCAACCCCTACCGGTGGATTTCGAGAGACCCAGTACTTC
>-|-|TRBV12-3/TRBV12-4|TRBJ1-1
CASSFFQSNTEAFF
TGTGCCAGCAGTTTTTTTCAGTCGAACACTGAAGCTTTCTTT
>-|-|TRBV20-1|TRBJ2-3
CSAAGGPSTDTQYF
TGCAGTGCCGCCGGAGGGCCTAGCACAGATACGCAGTATTTT
>-|once|TRBV20-1|TRBJ1-6
CSARESQGMNSPLHF
TGCAGTGCTAGAGAGTCCCAGGGGATGAATTCACCCCTCCACTTT
>TRBD1|few|TRBV12-3/TRBV12-4|TRBJ1-1
CASTKTGTDTEAFF
TGTGCCAGCACCAAGACAGGGACAGATACTGAAGCTTTCTTT
>-|-|TRBV21-1|TRBJ1-2
CASSKNPDRDEKGDYGYTF
TGTGCCAGCAGCAAAAATCCGGACCGGGACGAAAAAGGGGACTATGGCTACACCTTC
>-|-|TRBV11-2|TRBJ1-1
CASSLSQRLGFRGEINTEAFF
TGTGCCAGCAGCTTATCTCAAAGACTTGGGTTCAGGGGCGAGATAAACACTGAAGCTTTCTTT
>-|once|TRBV7-2|TRBJ2-4
CASSPDRKIAKNIQYF
TGTGCCAGCAGTCCGGACAGAAAGATAGCCAAAAACATTCAGTACTTC
>-|-|TRBV6-5|TRBJ2-2
CASSYRDRGELFF
TGTGCCAGCAGTTACAGGGACCGCGGGGAGCTGTTTTTT
>-|-|TRBV5-1|TRBJ2-2
CASRQRQDVTGELFF
TGCGCCAGCAGACAAAGACAGGACGTGACCGGGGAGCTGTTTTTT
>-|many|TRBV4-3|TRBJ1-2
CASSQFGNYGYTF
TGCGCCAGCAGCCAGTTCGGGAACTATGGCTACACCTTC
>TRBD2|few|TRBV12-3/TRBV12-4|TRBJ2-3
CASRRLAGWKDTQYF
TGTGCCAGCAGAAGACTAGCGGGGTGGAAAGATACGCAGTATTTT
>-|-|TRBV7-6|TRBJ2-1
CASSLVGESSYNEQFF
TGTGCCAGCAGCTTAGTAGGTGAGAGCTCCTACAATGAGCAGTTCTTC
>TRBD1|-|TRBV27|TRBJ2-7
CASKPGGQGLMSYEQYF
TGTGCCAGCAAACCGGGCGGACAGGGTTTAATGTCCTACGAGCAGTACTTC
>-|-|TRBV14|TRBJ1-1
CASRQLKTTEAFF
TGTGCCAGCAGACAATTAAAGACCACTGAAGCTTTCTTT
>TRBD1|few|TRBV5-1|TRBJ2-1
CASSFRTGVNEQFF
TGCGCCAGCAGCTTTAGGACAGGGGTCAATGAGCAGTTCTTC
>-|few|TRBV7-9|TRBJ1-1
CASSLSGIGTEAFF
TGTGCCAGCAGCTTATCTGGCATTGGGACTGAAGCTTTCTTT
>-|-|TRBV29-1|TRBJ1-2
CSVEIRGEGYTF
TGCAGCGTTGAGATTCGGGGCGAGGGCTACACCTTC